Listed below are T cell receptor beta chains from one sample, sequenced in a study of T-cell memory formation after mild COVID-19. TCRdb redid the calling of the 5' RACE reads with MiXCR, one entry per CDR3 protein. The sample lists 200,000 to 250,000 distinct CDR3 sequences, approximately 10% occurring once. The specimen was PBMCs or a T cell subset sorted from them (not recorded which). The source is a man between 18 and 29 years old who had mild COVID-19 (a few samples of this study predate the infection). Cell type and time point are not known. Each CDR3 is given with its conserved first and last residue. Fields, in order: J gene, clone size, V gene, D gene, CDR3 DNA, CDR3 protein. The D gene is left open where the match is weak. Not every row has a clone size; where given, it reads once, few, many or a size class.

J gene: TRBJ2-5
clone size: .
V gene: TRBV11-1
D gene: TRBD1
CDR3 DNA: TGTGCCAGCAGCCCCCCCCCGGGACAGAGGGCTGAGACCCAGTACTTC
CDR3 protein: CASSPPPGQRAETQYF

J gene: TRBJ1-1
clone size: many
V gene: TRBV29-1
D gene: TRBD1
CDR3 DNA: TGCAGCGTTTCGACAGGGTGGGACACTGAAGCTTTCTTT
CDR3 protein: CSVSTGWDTEAFF

J gene: TRBJ2-1
clone size: few
V gene: TRBV7-2
D gene: TRBD2
CDR3 DNA: TGTGCCAGCAGCTTAGCCGGCGGGGGTAGGGTGCAGTTCTTC
CDR3 protein: CASSLAGGGRVQFF

J gene: TRBJ1-4
clone size: .
V gene: TRBV5-5
D gene: .
CDR3 DNA: TGTGCCAGCAGCCGGGTCTGGGATCCTAATGAAAAACTGTTTTTT
CDR3 protein: CASSRVWDPNEKLFF

J gene: TRBJ2-4
clone size: few
V gene: TRBV11-2
D gene: .
CDR3 DNA: TGTGCCAGCAGCTTAGGATTAGGGGTGGCCAAAAACATTCAGTACTTC
CDR3 protein: CASSLGLGVAKNIQYF

J gene: TRBJ2-4
clone size: many
V gene: TRBV12-3/TRBV12-4
D gene: TRBD2
CDR3 DNA: TGTGCCAGCAGACTAGCGGGGGGAAACATTCAGTACTTC
CDR3 protein: CASRLAGGNIQYF

J gene: TRBJ2-1
clone size: .
V gene: TRBV6-2/TRBV6-3
D gene: TRBD2
CDR3 DNA: TGTGCCAGCGGCAGTCCGGGGGGGTCGCAGTTCTTC
CDR3 protein: CASGSPGGSQFF

J gene: TRBJ2-3
clone size: .
V gene: TRBV4-3
D gene: TRBD2
CDR3 DNA: TGCGCCAGCAGCCAAAGAGCGGGGGGCACCTTCACAGATACGCAGTATTTT
CDR3 protein: CASSQRAGGTFTDTQYF

J gene: TRBJ2-3
clone size: many
V gene: TRBV29-1
D gene: TRBD2
CDR3 DNA: TGCAGCGTCCGAGCGGGGGGCCCAGATACGCAGTATTTT
CDR3 protein: CSVRAGGPDTQYF

J gene: TRBJ1-2
clone size: many
V gene: TRBV4-1
D gene: .
CDR3 DNA: TGCGCCAGCAGCCAAGATAAGGGCGCGTTGGTGCGCACCTTC
CDR3 protein: CASSQDKGALVRTF

J gene: TRBJ2-3
clone size: .
V gene: TRBV29-1
D gene: .
CDR3 DNA: TGCAGTGCACACCGCACAGATACGCAGTATTTT
CDR3 protein: CSAHRTDTQYF

J gene: TRBJ1-5
clone size: many
V gene: TRBV6-2/TRBV6-3
D gene: .
CDR3 DNA: TGTGCCAGCAGTTACTCCGGGTATAGCAATCAGCCCCAGCATTTT
CDR3 protein: CASSYSGYSNQPQHF

J gene: TRBJ1-1
clone size: .
V gene: TRBV6-2/TRBV6-3
D gene: .
CDR3 DNA: TGTGCCAGCAGTTATCGGAGGGTGGGAAAGCTGAACACTGAAGCTTTCTTT
CDR3 protein: CASSYRRVGKLNTEAFF

J gene: TRBJ2-5
clone size: .
V gene: TRBV18
D gene: TRBD2
CDR3 DNA: TGTGCCAGCTCACCAGGGGAGGGCCAGTACTTC
CDR3 protein: CASSPGEGQYF

J gene: TRBJ1-4
clone size: many
V gene: TRBV20-1
D gene: .
CDR3 DNA: TGCAGTGCACCACGGTCCCGGGGGGGTGAAAAACTGTTTTTT
CDR3 protein: CSAPRSRGGEKLFF

J gene: TRBJ1-2
clone size: .
V gene: TRBV20-1
D gene: TRBD1
CDR3 DNA: TGCAGTGCGGACCGGGACAGGGGGTTTGGCTACACCTTC
CDR3 protein: CSADRDRGFGYTF

J gene: TRBJ2-3
clone size: many
V gene: TRBV4-3
D gene: TRBD1
CDR3 DNA: TGCGCCAGCAGCCATAGACAGGGGCAGGCAGATACGCAGTATTTT
CDR3 protein: CASSHRQGQADTQYF

J gene: TRBJ1-5
clone size: .
V gene: TRBV6-5
D gene: .
CDR3 DNA: TGTGCCAGAGGGCGGGGGGGGCCCCATTGCAATCAGCCCCAGCATTTT
CDR3 protein: CARGRGGPHCNQPQHF